Listed below are T cell receptor beta chains from one sample, sequenced in a study of blood T cell repertoires in COVID-19. The table came from immunoSEQ multiplex PCR; TCRdb's copy has only in-frame clones and leaves some out. The sample includes 80,000 to 100,000 clones, about 82% of them seen just once. Material: peripheral blood. These receptors were taken from a woman aged 60-70 years in a cohort sampled during active or convalescent COVID-19. CDR3s include the opening cysteine and the closing phenylalanine or tryptophan. The D gene is left open where the match is weak. Size tells how often a clone was seen (once, few, many) or the class of an expanded clone, and some rows leave it out.

TRBJ1-6,TRBV18,.,TRBD1,CASSPTGSSYNSPLHF,TGTGCCAGCTCACCGACAGGGAGCTCCTATAATTCACCCCTCCACTTT
TRBJ2-3,TRBV24-1,.,TRBD2,CATQGAGPYTDTQYF,TGTGCCACCCAAGGAGCGGGGCCTTACACAGATACGCAGTATTTT
TRBJ2-5,TRBV11-1,.,.,CASSLVYQETQYF,TGTGCCAGCAGCTTAGTCTATCAAGAGACCCAGTACTTC
TRBJ1-1,TRBV19,.,.,CASAQGEGGDAFF,TGTGCCAGTGCTCAGGGTGAGGGAGGAGATGCTTTCTTT
TRBJ2-1,TRBV18,.,.,CASSHRDSYNEQFF,TGTGCCAGCTCACACAGGGACTCCTACAATGAGCAGTTCTTC
TRBJ2-1,TRBV11-2,.,TRBD1,CASSQTGTGIYNEQFF,TGTGCCAGCAGCCAAACCGGGACAGGGATATACAATGAGCAGTTCTTC
TRBJ2-7,TRBV5-1,once,TRBD2,CASSAMTSGGAYEQYF,TGCGCCAGCAGCGCCATGACTAGCGGGGGGGCCTACGAGCAGTACTTC
TRBJ2-7,TRBV3-1/TRBV3-2,.,TRBD2,CASSLATSGVSYEQYF,TGTGCCAGCAGCCTCGCTACTAGCGGGGTCTCCTACGAGCAGTACTTC
TRBJ2-5,TRBV19,.,TRBD1,CATRDRVVETQYF,TGTGCCACCCGGGACAGGGTAGTAGAGACCCAGTACTTC
TRBJ1-3,TRBV5-6,.,.,CASSPGSAFFSGNTIYF,TGTGCCAGCAGCCCCGGGTCAGCCTTTTTCTCTGGAAACACCATATATTTT
TRBJ1-5,TRBV19,.,.,CASSTTGYSNQPQHF,TGTGCCAGTAGTACGACGGGTTATAGCAATCAGCCCCAGCATTTT
TRBJ1-3,TRBV2,.,.,CASSRGESGNTIYF,TGTGCCAGCAGTAGAGGAGAATCTGGAAACACCATATATTTT
TRBJ2-1,TRBV12-2,.,.,CASRSQGENEQFF,TGTGCAAGTCGCTCGCAGGGGGAGAATGAGCAGTTCTTC
TRBJ2-7,TRBV14,once,.,CASSQHYEQYF,TGTGCCAGCAGCCAACACTACGAGCAGTACTTC
TRBJ1-1,TRBV9,few,.,CASSSSRGNTEAFF,TGTGCCAGCAGCTCGAGCAGGGGGAACACTGAAGCTTTCTTT
TRBJ2-2,TRBV5-1,once,TRBD2,CASSRTGTSGGARTGELFF,TGCGCCAGCAGCCGCACCGGGACTAGCGGGGGGGCTCGGACCGGGGAGCTGTTTTTT
TRBJ2-7,TRBV5-4,.,.,CASSRERASYYEQYF,TGTGCCAGCAGCCGGGAAAGGGCCTCCTACTACGAGCAGTACTTC
TRBJ1-2,TRBV5-4,.,TRBD1,CASRDRDRGNYGYTF,TGTGCCAGCAGAGACCGGGACAGGGGCAACTATGGCTACACCTTC
TRBJ2-3,TRBV27,.,.,CATAAGRTDTQYF,TGTGCCACAGCAGCGGGCCGCACAGATACGCAGTATTTT
TRBJ2-1,TRBV2,few,.,CASSLGRSYNEQFF,TGTGCCAGCAGCTTGGGGAGGTCCTACAATGAGCAGTTCTTC
TRBJ1-2,TRBV6-5,.,TRBD1,CASRRQGGRGYTF,TGTGCCAGCAGAAGACAGGGGGGACGTGGCTACACCTTC
TRBJ2-7,TRBV4-2,.,TRBD2,CASSRSSGGGGYEQYF,TGTGCCAGCAGCCGAAGTTCCGGCGGGGGAGGTTACGAGCAGTACTTC
TRBJ2-1,TRBV10-1,.,TRBD2,CASSKITSGSYNEQFF,TGCGCCAGCAGTAAAATTACTAGCGGCTCCTACAATGAGCAGTTCTTC
TRBJ1-2,TRBV11-2,.,TRBD1,CASSPLRRDSLYYGYTF,TGTGCCAGCAGCCCCCTTCGACGGGACAGCTTGTACTATGGCTACACCTTC
TRBJ1-5,TRBV28,.,TRBD1,CASSPTTGVGHQPQHF,TGTGCCAGCAGCCCGACTACAGGGGTTGGGCATCAGCCCCAGCATTTT
TRBJ2-5,TRBV6-1,.,TRBD2,CASREGAGGGETQYF,TGTGCCAGCAGGGAAGGAGCGGGGGGCGGGGAGACCCAGTACTTC
TRBJ2-1,TRBV7-2,.,TRBD2,CASSLLGGGLAGDEQFF,TGTGCCAGCAGCTTGTTAGGAGGCGGACTAGCGGGAGATGAGCAGTTCTTC
TRBJ1-5,TRBV24-1,.,.,CATSVGGSQPQHF,TGTGCCACCAGTGTAGGAGGGAGCCAGCCCCAGCATTTT
TRBJ2-3,TRBV2,.,TRBD2,CASSLGGGPVDTQYF,TGTGCCAGCAGTCTCGGGGGGGGGCCAGTAGATACGCAGTATTTT
TRBJ1-2,TRBV30,once,.,CAWSVGVSNYGYTF,TGTGCCTGGAGTGTCGGGGTCTCTAACTATGGCTACACCTTC
TRBJ2-5,TRBV3-1/TRBV3-2,.,.,CASSQMAQVIKETQYF,TGTGCCAGCAGCCAGATGGCACAGGTGATTAAAGAGACCCAGTACTTC
TRBJ1-5,TRBV19,.,TRBD1,CASSMATGARGNQPQHF,TGTGCCAGTAGTATGGCAACAGGGGCGAGAGGCAATCAGCCCCAGCATTTT
TRBJ2-5,TRBV7-2,.,.,CASSLRYQETQYF,TGTGCCAGCAGCTTACGGTACCAAGAGACCCAGTACTTC
TRBJ2-7,TRBV7-9,.,TRBD1,CASSGIRDRIYEQYF,TGTGCCAGCAGCGGGATTCGGGACAGGATCTACGAGCAGTACTTC
TRBJ1-1,TRBV6-5,.,.,CASSHGGEAFF,TGTGCCAGCAGCCACGGGGGTGAAGCTTTCTTT
TRBJ1-1,TRBV5-1,.,.,CASSRVQGPNTEAFF,TGCGCCAGCAGCCGTGTACAGGGACCGAACACTGAAGCTTTCTTT
TRBJ1-1,TRBV4-2,few,TRBD1,CASSQGDRDEGEAFF,TGTGCCAGCAGCCAAGGGGACAGGGACGAGGGTGAAGCTTTCTTT
TRBJ1-4,TRBV2,.,.,CASSEGRGGNEKLFF,TGTGCCAGCAGTGAAGGGAGAGGGGGTAATGAAAAACTGTTTTTT
TRBJ1-5,TRBV5-7,.,.,CASSENQPQHF,TGTGCCAGCAGCGAGAATCAGCCCCAGCATTTT
TRBJ2-1,TRBV7-6,.,TRBD2,CASSISGGSYNEQFF,TGTGCCAGCAGCATTAGCGGGGGCTCCTACAATGAGCAGTTCTTC
TRBJ2-3,TRBV28,.,TRBD2,CASSSGTSGRALADTQYF,TGTGCCAGCAGTTCCGGGACTAGCGGGAGGGCGCTGGCAGATACGCAGTATTTT
TRBJ1-2,TRBV11-2,.,.,CASSLGQLYGYTF,TGTGCCAGCAGCTTAGGACAGCTCTATGGCTACACCTTC
TRBJ2-7,TRBV7-2,few,.,CASSLNIYEQYF,TGTGCCAGCAGCTTAAACATCTACGAGCAGTACTTC
TRBJ2-7,TRBV19,.,TRBD1,CASRDRGLYEQYF,TGTGCCAGTAGGGACAGGGGGCTTTACGAGCAGTACTTC
TRBJ2-7,TRBV27,.,.,CASRRGILYEQYF,TGTGCCAGCAGAAGGGGGATTCTGTACGAGCAGTACTTC
TRBJ2-5,TRBV6-5,.,TRBD1,CASRLDRVGETQYF,TGTGCCAGCAGATTGGACAGGGTCGGGGAGACCCAGTACTTC
TRBJ1-1,TRBV7-2,.,TRBD1,CASSYQGDRGTEAFF,TGTGCCAGCAGCTATCAGGGGGATCGTGGCACTGAAGCTTTCTTT
TRBJ2-1,TRBV6-6,.,TRBD2,CASTFPGLGYNEQFF,TGTGCCAGCACCTTCCCGGGACTAGGCTACAATGAGCAGTTCTTC
TRBJ2-6,TRBV4-1,.,TRBD2,CASSQVTSGRAGANVLTF,TGCGCCAGCAGCCAAGTTACTAGCGGGAGGGCTGGGGCCAACGTCCTGACTTTC
TRBJ1-6,TRBV2,.,.,CASSDHRVLHF,TGTGCCAGCAGTGACCACAGGGTCCTCCACTTT